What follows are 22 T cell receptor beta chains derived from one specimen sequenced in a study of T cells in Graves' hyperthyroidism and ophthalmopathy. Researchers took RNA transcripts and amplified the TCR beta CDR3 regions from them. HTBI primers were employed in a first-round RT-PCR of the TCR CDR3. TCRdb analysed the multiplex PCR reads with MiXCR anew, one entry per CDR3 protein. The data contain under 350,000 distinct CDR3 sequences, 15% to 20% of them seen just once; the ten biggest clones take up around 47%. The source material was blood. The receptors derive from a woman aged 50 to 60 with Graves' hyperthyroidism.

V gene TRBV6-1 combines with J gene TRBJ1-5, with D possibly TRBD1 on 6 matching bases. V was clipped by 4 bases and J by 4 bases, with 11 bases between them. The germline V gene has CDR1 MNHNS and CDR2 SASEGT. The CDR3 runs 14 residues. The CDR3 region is CASSGGGGNQPQHF. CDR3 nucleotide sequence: TGTGCCAGCAGTGGAGGGGGAGGGAATCAGCCCCAGCATTTT.

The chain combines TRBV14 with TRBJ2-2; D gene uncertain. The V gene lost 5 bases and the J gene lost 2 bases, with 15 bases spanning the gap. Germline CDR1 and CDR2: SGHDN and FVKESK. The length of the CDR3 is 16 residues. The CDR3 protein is CASSEGRRLNTGELFF. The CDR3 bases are TGTGCCAGCAGCGAAGGGCGTCGTCTAAACACCGGGGAGCTGTTTTTT.

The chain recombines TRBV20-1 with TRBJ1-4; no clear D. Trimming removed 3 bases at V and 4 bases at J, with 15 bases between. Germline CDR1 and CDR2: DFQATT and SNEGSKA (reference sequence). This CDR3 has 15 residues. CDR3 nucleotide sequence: TGCAGTGCTAGCATCGCGCCAGGCGTTAATGAAAAACTGTTTTTT. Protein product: CSASIAPGVNEKLFF.

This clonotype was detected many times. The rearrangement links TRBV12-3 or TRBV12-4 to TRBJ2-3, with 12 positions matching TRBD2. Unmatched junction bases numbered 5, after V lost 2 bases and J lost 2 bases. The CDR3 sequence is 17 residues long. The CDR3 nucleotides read TGTGCCAGCAGTTTAACTAGCGGGAGGCCCGCCACAGATACGCAGTATTTT. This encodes CASSLTSGRPATDTQYF.

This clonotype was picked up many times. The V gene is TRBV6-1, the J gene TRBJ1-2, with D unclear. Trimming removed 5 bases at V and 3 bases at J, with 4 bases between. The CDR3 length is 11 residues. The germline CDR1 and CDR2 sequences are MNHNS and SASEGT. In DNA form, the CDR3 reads TGTGCCAGCAGTTCCGACTATGGCTACACCTTC. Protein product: CASSSDYGYTF.

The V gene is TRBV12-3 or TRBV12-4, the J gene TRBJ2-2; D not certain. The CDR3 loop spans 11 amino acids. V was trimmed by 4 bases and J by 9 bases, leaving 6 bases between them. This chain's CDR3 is CASSSLRELFF. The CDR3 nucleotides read TGTGCCAGCAGTTCCCTCCGGGAGCTGTTTTTT.

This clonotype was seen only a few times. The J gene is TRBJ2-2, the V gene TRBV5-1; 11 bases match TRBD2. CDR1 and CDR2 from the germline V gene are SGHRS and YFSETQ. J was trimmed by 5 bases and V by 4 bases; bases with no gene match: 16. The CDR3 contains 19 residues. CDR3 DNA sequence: TGCGCCAGCAGCGCCCTGGGGACTAGCGGCACAGAGGGAACCGGGGAGCTGTTTTTT. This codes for CASSALGTSGTEGTGELFF. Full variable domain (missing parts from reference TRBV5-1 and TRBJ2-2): KAGVTQTPRYLIKTRGQQVTLSCSPISGHRSVSWYQQTPGQGLQFLFEYFSETQRNKGNFPGRFSGRQFSNSRSEMNVSTLELGDSALYLCASSALGTSGTEGTGELFFGEGSRLTVL.

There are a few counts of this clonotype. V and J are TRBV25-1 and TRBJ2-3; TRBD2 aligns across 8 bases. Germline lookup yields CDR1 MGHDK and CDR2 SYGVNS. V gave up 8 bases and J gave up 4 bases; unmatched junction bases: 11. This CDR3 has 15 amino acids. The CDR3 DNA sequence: TGTGCCAGCCGGATAAGCGGGAGTACCGCAGATACGCAGTATTTT. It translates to CASRISGSTADTQYF.

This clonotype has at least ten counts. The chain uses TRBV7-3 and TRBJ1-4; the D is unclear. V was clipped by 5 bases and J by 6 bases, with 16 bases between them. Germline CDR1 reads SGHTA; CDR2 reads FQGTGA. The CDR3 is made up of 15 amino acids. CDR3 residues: CASSPLPGRHEKLFF. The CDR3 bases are TGTGCCAGCAGCCCACTCCCAGGCAGGCATGAAAAACTGTTTTTT.

As DNA, the CDR3 is TGCAGTGCGGCACGGACTAGCGGGAGCTACGAGCAGTACTTC. Residues: CSAARTSGSYEQYF. The chain couples TRBV20-1 to TRBJ2-7; TRBD2 aligns across 13 bases. The trim removed 6 bases at V and 3 bases at J, leaving 5 bases unmatched. The CDR3 length is 14 residues. Germline CDR1 DFQATT, CDR2 SNEGSKA (reference sequence).

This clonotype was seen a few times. The CDR3 DNA sequence: TGTGCCACCAGCAGAGAGTTAGTACAGGATAATGAAAATCGACTGTTTTTT. Its translation is CATSRELVQDNENRLFF. This chain links TRBV15 with TRBJ1-4; tentatively, D is TRBD1 (5 bases). The CDR3 contains 17 residues. The germline CDR1 and CDR2 sequences are LNHNV and YYDKDF (reference sequence). Trimming left V 0 bases short and J 13 bases short, with 24 bases between.

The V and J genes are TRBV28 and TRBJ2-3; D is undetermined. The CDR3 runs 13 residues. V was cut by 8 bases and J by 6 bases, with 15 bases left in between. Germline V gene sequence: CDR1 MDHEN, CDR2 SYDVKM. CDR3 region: CASFGGVHDTQYF. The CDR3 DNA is TGTGCCAGCTTCGGTGGGGTTCATGATACGCAGTATTTT.

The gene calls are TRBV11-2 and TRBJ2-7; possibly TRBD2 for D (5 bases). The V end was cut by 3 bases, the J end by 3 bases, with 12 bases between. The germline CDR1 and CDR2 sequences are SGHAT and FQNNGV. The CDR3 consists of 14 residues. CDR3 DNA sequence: TGTGCCAGCAGCTTCGGGCTAGCCCTCTACGAGCAGTACTTC. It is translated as CASSFGLALYEQYF. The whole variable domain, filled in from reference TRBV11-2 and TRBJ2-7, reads EAGVAQSPRYKIIEKRQSVAFWCNPISGHATLYWYQQILGQGPKLLIQFQNNGVVDDSQLPKDRFSAERLKGVDSTLKIQPAKLEDSAVYLCASSFGLALYEQYFGPGTRLTVT.

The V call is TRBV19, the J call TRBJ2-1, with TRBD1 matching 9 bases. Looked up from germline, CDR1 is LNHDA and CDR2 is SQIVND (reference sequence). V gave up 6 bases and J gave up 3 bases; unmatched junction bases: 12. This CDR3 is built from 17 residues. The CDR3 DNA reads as TGTGCCAGTAGACAACGGGGACAGGGAATGTTCTACAATGAGCAGTTCTTC. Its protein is CASRQRGQGMFYNEQFF.

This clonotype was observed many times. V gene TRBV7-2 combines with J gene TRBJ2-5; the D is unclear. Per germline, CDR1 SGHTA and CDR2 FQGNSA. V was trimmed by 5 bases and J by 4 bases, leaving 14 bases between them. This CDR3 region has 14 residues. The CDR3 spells CASSTRRNGETQYF. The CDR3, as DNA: TGTGCCAGCAGCACAAGACGGAACGGAGAGACCCAGTACTTC.

In DNA, the CDR3 is TGTGCCACCAGTGATGCGGGGGTGGGGAATGAGCAGTTCTTC. This encodes CATSDAGVGNEQFF. The chain has TRBV24-1 and TRBJ2-1; 7 nucleotides line up with TRBD2. Per the germline V gene, CDR1 is KGHDR and CDR2 is SFDVKD. This CDR3 comprises 14 residues. The ends lost 3 bases at V and 7 bases at J; junction bases unmatched: 5.

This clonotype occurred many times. CDR3: CASSEPGQGYNEQFF. The CDR3 DNA reads TGTGCCAGCAGTGAACCGGGACAGGGATACAATGAGCAGTTCTTC. The chain recombines TRBV6-1 with TRBJ2-1; the match to TRBD1 covers 9 bases. V dropped 2 bases and J dropped 4; count of bases not matched to a gene: 3. CDR3 length equals 15 residues. Germline loops: CDR1 MNHNS, CDR2 SASEGT.

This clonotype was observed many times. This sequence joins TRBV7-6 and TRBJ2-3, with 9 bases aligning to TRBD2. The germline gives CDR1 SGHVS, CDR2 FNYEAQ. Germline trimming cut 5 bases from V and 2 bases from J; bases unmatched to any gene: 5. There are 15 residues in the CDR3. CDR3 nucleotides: TGTGCCAGCAGCACCCTAGCGGGAACCACAGATACGCAGTATTTT. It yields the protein CASSTLAGTTDTQYF.

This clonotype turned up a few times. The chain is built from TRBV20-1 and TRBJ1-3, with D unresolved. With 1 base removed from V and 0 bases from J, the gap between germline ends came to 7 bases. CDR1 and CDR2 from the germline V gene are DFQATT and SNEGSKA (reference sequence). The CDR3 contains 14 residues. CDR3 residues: CSARVPGSGNTIYF. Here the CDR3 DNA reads TGCAGTGCTAGAGTACCAGGCTCTGGAAACACCATATATTTT.

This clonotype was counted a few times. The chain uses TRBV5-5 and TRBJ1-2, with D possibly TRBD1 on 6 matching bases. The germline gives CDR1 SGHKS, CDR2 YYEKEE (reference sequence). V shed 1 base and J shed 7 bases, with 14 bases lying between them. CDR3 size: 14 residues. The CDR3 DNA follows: TGTGCCAGCAGCTTGCGAACAGGGATGGGTGGCTACACCTTC. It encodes CASSLRTGMGGYTF.

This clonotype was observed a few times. CDR3 sequence (DNA): TGTGCCAGCAGCCTGCCTCGGGGGAACACTGAAGCTTTCTTT. Its translation is CASSLPRGNTEAFF. The rearrangement joins TRBV7-8 to TRBJ1-1; D gene uncertain. CDR3 length: 14 residues. V was cut by 5 bases and J by 1 base, with 11 bases left in between. CDR1 and CDR2 from the germline V gene are SGHVS and FQNEAQ. The full variable domain, in which reference TRBV7-8 and TRBJ1-1 provide the parts outside the CDR3, is GAGVSQSPRYKVAKRGQDVALRCDPISGHVSLFWYQQALGQGPEFLTYFQNEAQLDKSGLPSDRFFAERPEGSVSTLKIQRTQQEDSAVYLCASSLPRGNTEAFFGQGTRLTVV.

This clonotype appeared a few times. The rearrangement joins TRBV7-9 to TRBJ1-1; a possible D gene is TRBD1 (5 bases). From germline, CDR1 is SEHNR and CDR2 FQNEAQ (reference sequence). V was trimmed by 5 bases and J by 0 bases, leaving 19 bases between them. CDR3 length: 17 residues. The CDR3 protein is CASSARPGGPLNTEAFF. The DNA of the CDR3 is TGTGCCAGCAGCGCCCGCCCGGGGGGACCCTTGAACACTGAAGCTTTCTTT.